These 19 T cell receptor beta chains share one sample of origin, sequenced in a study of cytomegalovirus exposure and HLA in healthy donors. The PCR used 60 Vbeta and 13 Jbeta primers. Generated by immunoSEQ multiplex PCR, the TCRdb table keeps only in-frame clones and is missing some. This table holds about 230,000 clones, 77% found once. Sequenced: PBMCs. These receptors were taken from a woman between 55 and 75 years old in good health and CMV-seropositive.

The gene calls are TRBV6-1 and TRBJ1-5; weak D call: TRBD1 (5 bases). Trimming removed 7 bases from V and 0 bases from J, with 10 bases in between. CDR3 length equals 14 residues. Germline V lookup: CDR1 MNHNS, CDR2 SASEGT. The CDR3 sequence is CASTRVNSNQPQHF. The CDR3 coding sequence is TGTGCCAGCACCAGGGTTAATAGCAATCAGCCCCAGCATTTT.

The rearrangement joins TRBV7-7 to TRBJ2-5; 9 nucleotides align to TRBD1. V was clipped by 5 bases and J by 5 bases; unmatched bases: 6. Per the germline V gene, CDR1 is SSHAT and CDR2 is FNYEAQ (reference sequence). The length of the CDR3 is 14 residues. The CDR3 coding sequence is TGTGCCAGCAGCCAACAGGGGGCTGGGGAGACCCAGTACTTC. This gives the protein CASSQQGAGETQYF.

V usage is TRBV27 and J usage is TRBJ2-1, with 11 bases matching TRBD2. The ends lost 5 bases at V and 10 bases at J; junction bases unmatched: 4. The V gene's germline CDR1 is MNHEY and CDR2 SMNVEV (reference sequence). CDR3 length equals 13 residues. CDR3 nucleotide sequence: TGTGCCAGCAGTAGGGGACTAGCGGCCGAGCAGTTCTTC. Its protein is CASSRGLAAEQFF.

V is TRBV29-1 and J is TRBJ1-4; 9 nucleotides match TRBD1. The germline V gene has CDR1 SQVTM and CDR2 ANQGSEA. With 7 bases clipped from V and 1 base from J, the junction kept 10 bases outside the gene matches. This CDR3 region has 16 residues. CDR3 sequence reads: CSARTGDGGTNEKLFF. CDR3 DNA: TGCAGCGCCCGGACAGGGGACGGGGGAACTAATGAAAAACTGTTTTTT.

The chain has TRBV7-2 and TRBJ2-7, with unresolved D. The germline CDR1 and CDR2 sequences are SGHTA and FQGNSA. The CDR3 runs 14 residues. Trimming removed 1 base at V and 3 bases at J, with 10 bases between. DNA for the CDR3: TGTGCCAGCAGCTTAGACCCAGGCCACTACGAGCAGTACTTC. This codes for CASSLDPGHYEQYF.

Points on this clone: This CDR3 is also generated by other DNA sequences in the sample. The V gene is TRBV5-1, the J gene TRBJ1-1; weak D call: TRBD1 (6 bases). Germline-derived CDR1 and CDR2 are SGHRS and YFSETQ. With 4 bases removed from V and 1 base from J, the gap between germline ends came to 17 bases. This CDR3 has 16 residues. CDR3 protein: CASSTSTGTSNTEAFF. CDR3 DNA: TGCGCCAGCAGCACTTCTACCGGGACATCGAACACTGAAGCTTTCTTT.

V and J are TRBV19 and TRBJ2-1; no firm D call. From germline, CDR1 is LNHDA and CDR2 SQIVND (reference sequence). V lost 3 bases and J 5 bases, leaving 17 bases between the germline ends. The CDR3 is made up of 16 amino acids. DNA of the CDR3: TGTGCCAGTAGTATTCTTGCACTCCTACTGAACAATGAGCAGTTCTTC. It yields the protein CASSILALLLNNEQFF.

The CDR3 nucleotides read TGCGCCAGCAGCTTGGGTAGGACAGGGGGCCACGAGCAGTACTTC. This sequence encodes CASSLGRTGGHEQYF. The genes are TRBV5-1 and TRBJ2-7, with 11 bases that match TRBD1. In germline, CDR1 is SGHRS, CDR2 YFSETQ. This CDR3 spans 15 amino acids. J lost 5 bases, V lost 0 bases, and 4 bases had no gene match.

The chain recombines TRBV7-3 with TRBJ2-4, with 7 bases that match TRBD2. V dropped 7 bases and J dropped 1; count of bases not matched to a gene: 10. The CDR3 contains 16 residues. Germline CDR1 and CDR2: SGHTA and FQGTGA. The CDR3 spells CASTIKVGGAKNIQYF. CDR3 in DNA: TGTGCCAGCACAATCAAAGTGGGGGGGGCCAAAAACATTCAGTACTTC.

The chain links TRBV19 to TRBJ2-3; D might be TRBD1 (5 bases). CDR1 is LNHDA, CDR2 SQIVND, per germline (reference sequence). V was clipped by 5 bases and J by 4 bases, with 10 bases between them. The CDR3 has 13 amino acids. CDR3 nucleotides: TGTGCCAGTAGTCGACAGTCCCCAGATACGCAGTATTTT. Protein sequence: CASSRQSPDTQYF.

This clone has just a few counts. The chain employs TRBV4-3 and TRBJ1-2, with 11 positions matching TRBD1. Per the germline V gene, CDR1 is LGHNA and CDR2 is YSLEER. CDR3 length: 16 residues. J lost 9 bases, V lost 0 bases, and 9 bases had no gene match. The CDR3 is CASSQDALGTGGSYTF. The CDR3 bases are TGCGCCAGCAGCCAAGATGCGCTGGGGACAGGGGGGAGCTACACCTTC.

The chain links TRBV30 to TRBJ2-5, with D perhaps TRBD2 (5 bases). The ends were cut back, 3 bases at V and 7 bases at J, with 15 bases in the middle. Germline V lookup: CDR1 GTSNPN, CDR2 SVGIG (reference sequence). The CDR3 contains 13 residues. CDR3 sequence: CAWRGPSGVTQYF. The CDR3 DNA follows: TGTGCCTGGAGAGGCCCAAGCGGCGTGACCCAGTACTTC.

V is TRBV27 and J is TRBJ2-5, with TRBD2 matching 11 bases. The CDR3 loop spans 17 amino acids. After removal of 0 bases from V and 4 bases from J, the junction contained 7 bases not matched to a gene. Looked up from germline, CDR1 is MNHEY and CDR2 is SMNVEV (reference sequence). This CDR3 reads CASSLSYLAGGIETQYF. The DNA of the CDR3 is TGTGCCAGCAGTTTATCTTACTTAGCGGGAGGGATAGAGACCCAGTACTTC.

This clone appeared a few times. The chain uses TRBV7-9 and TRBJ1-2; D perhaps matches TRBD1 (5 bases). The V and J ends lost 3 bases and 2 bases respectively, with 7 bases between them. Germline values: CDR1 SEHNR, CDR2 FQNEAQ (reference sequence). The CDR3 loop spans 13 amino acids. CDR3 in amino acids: CASSLDNNYGYTF. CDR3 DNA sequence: TGTGCCAGCAGCTTGGACAACAACTATGGCTACACCTTC.

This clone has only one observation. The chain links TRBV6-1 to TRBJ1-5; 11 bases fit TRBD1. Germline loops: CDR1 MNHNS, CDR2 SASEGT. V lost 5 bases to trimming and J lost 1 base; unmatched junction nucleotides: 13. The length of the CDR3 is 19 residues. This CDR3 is CASSKGQGAGVRSNQPQHF. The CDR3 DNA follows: TGTGCCAGCAGTAAAGGACAGGGGGCGGGAGTGAGAAGCAATCAGCCCCAGCATTTT.

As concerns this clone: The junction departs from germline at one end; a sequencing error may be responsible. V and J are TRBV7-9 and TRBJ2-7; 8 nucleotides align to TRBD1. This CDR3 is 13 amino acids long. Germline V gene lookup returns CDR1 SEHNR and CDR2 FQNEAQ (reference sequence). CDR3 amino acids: CSSSNQGADEQYF. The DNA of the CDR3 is TGTTCCAGCAGCAACCAGGGGGCGGACGAGCAGTACTTC.

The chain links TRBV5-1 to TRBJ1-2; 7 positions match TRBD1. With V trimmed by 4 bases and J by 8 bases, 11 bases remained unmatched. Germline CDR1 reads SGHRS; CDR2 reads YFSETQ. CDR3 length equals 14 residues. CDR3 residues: CASSLTAGGRGYTF. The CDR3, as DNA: TGCGCCAGCAGCCTGACGGCAGGGGGAAGAGGCTACACCTTC.

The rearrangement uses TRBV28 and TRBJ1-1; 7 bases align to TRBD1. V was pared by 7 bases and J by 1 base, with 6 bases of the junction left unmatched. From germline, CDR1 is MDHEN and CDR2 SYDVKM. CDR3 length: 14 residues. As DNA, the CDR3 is TGTGCCAGCATTAACAGGGGCTGGAACACTGAAGCTTTCTTT. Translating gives CASINRGWNTEAFF.

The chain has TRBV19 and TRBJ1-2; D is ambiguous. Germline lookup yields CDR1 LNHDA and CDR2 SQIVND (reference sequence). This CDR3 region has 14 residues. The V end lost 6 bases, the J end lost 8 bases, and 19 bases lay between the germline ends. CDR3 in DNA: TGTGCCAGTAGACGCGGGATGGGCCCGGAGGGCTACACCTTC. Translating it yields CASRRGMGPEGYTF.